The rows below give T cell receptor beta chains drawn from one sample of a study of cytomegalovirus exposure and HLA in healthy donors. Produced via immunoSEQ multiplex PCR; TCRdb's table is partial and in-frame only. This sample yields 110,000 to 150,000 clones, of which around 9.7% are seen a single time; under 2% belongs to the top ten. The sample consisted of PBMCs. Every receptor here comes from a middle-aged man in good health and CMV-seronegative. The CDR3 runs from the conserved cysteine through the conserved F or W. The D gene is left open where the match is weak.

d_call v_call cdr3_aa
TRBD2 TRBV5-1 CASSFTSGPPTGELFF
TRBD1 TRBV7-8 CASTYHRDRGEKLFF
- TRBV2 CASTGGLYMNTEAFF
- TRBV18 CASSPDQQDYGYTF
- TRBV6-1 CASSEHSLLDTGELFF
- TRBV29-1 CSVVRTSGNTIYF
TRBD1 TRBV28 CASSFPGQGADTQYF
TRBD1 TRBV6-1 CASSWTGRNEQFF
TRBD1 TRBV5-4 CASSGGQTEIRVDSPLHF
TRBD2 TRBV2 CASSLAGVGADTQYF
TRBD1 TRBV29-1 CSVATGGDSPLHF
- TRBV29-1 CSVEPSSYNEQFF
- TRBV5-4 CASSLARESTYEQYF
- TRBV14 CASSWGGGQPQHF
- TRBV5-6 CASFGLSSYGYTF
- TRBV7-7 CASGWGGNTGELFF